A selection of T cell receptor beta chains follows, all from one sample in a study of blood T cells in healthy people across ages. TCRdb passed the 5' RACE reads through MiXCR, listing each CDR3 protein once. This table holds 650,000 to 1,000,000 distinct CDR3 sequences, roughly 35% found once. The sequencing input was blood. The receptors here all came from a man aged 18 to 30 in good health. Both conserved end residues are part of each CDR3. Each record gives: D gene, J gene, clone size, V gene, CDR3 DNA, CDR3 protein. A D gene is named only where the DNA matches it firmly. Clone size is given for some rows only: seen once, a few or many times, or a class if the clone is expanded.

TRBD1 TRBJ2-7 NA TRBV4-3 TGCGCCAGCAGCCAAGACCCCACAGGGGGCCGTAAGGACGAGCAGTACTTC CASSQDPTGGRKDEQYF
TRBD1 TRBJ2-3 NA TRBV9 TGTGCCAGCAGCGTAGGCACAGGGGGGGATACGCAGTATTTT CASSVGTGGDTQYF
NA TRBJ2-3 NA TRBV4-2 TGTGCCAGCAGCCGGGGGGCTAGCGGAGGGGAAGATGCGCAGTATTTT CASSRGASGGEDAQYF
NA TRBJ2-5 NA TRBV5-1 TGCGCCAGCAGCTTGGACACAGGGAGGGGAGAGACCCAGTACTTC CASSLDTGRGETQYF
TRBD1 TRBJ2-4 few TRBV5-4 TGTGCCAGCAGCTCCGGGACAGTCGAAAACATTCAGTACTTC CASSSGTVENIQYF
NA TRBJ2-6 few TRBV20-1 TGCAGCGCCTTAAGGGGCTACTCTGGGGCCAACGTCCTGACTTTC CSALRGYSGANVLTF
NA TRBJ2-5 few TRBV7-8 TGTGCCAGCAGCCCACAGCGCTACAGCCGAACCCAGTACTTC CASSPQRYSRTQYF
NA TRBJ1-1 NA TRBV20-1 TGCAGGGCCAATCTGAGGGAAGCTTTCTTT CRANLREAFF
NA TRBJ1-2 NA TRBV5-6 TGTGCCAGCAGTGTAGTGGGGAACTATGGCTACACCTTC CASSVVGNYGYTF
NA TRBJ1-2 few TRBV7-2 TGTGCCAGCAGCCCGGGTGGGGAATCCGGCTACACCTTC CASSPGGESGYTF
NA TRBJ1-2 NA TRBV6-5 TGTGCCAGCAGACCCTCGCCAGGCCTCTACACCTTC CASRPSPGLYTF
NA TRBJ2-2 few TRBV7-3 TGTGCCAACAATAACGGGGAGCTGTTTTTT CANNNGELFF
NA TRBJ1-5 NA TRBV20-1 TGCAGTGCTAGAGACGGGGGGAGTAGCAATCAGCCCCAGCATTTT CSARDGGSSNQPQHF
TRBD2 TRBJ2-1 NA TRBV30 TGTGCCTGGGGTAGCGGGGGCAGCTCCTACAATGAGCAGTTCTTC CAWGSGGSSYNEQFF
TRBD2 TRBJ2-5 few TRBV2 TGTGCCAGCAGTGAAGCGGGACTAGACCAAGAGACCCAGTACTTC CASSEAGLDQETQYF
NA TRBJ2-2 NA TRBV10-3 TGTGCCATCAGTGAGACCGAGGGCGGGGAGCTGTTTTTT CAISETEGGELFF
TRBD1 TRBJ1-2 many TRBV28 TGTGCCAGCAGTTCCGTACTTCCGACAGGGGTGGATGGCTACACCTTC CASSSVLPTGVDGYTF
NA TRBJ1-2 NA TRBV28 TGTGCCAGCAGTTTAATTCGGGAGCAGGGATCCTATGGCTACACCTTC CASSLIREQGSYGYTF
NA TRBJ2-5 many TRBV29-1 TGCAGCGTTAAACAGGGAAGAAGAGAGACCCAGTACTTC CSVKQGRRETQYF
NA TRBJ2-5 few TRBV10-2 TGCGCCAGCAGTGAGTCCCTAAGGGAGACCCAGTACTTC CASSESLRETQYF
NA TRBJ2-1 many TRBV10-3 TGTGCCATCGGGAAGGGGGGGCCCAGCGATGAGCAGTTCTTC CAIGKGGPSDEQFF
TRBD1 TRBJ1-2 NA TRBV20-1 TGCAGTGCTAGCGCGGGACAGCGGTATGGCTACACCTTC CSASAGQRYGYTF
TRBD1 TRBJ1-5 few TRBV5-1 TGCGCCAGCAGCAAGGGGGAGGGGGCGGATCAGCCCCAGCATTTT CASSKGEGADQPQHF
NA TRBJ2-1 NA TRBV20-1 TGCAGTGCTAGTAAGCGACTACTTTACAATGAGCAGTTCTTC CSASKRLLYNEQFF
NA TRBJ2-7 few TRBV27 TGTGCCAGCAGCAATTTTGGTAATGAGCAGTACTTC CASSNFGNEQYF
NA TRBJ1-2 few TRBV11-2 TGTGCCAGCAGCCCAGAGGGTGCGAGAGGCTACACCTTC CASSPEGARGYTF
NA TRBJ1-1 NA TRBV6-5 TGTGCCAGCAGTCGCGCTGCCAGGGGTGTTGACACTGAAGCTTTCTTT CASSRAARGVDTEAFF
NA TRBJ2-1 many TRBV5-6 TGTGCCAGCAGCTTTTGTAACTCCTACAATGAGCAGTTCTTC CASSFCNSYNEQFF
NA TRBJ2-5 many TRBV7-2 TGTGCCAGCAGCTTACTAGCGTCAGGGTTAGAAGAGACCCAGTACTTC CASSLLASGLEETQYF
TRBD1 TRBJ2-5 few TRBV9 TGTGCCAGCAGCGGGACAGGGAACCCTTTCCAAGAGACCCAGTACTTC CASSGTGNPFQETQYF
NA TRBJ2-7 NA TRBV12-3/TRBV12-4 TGTGCCAGCGGTGTAGGGGCCTCGGCCTACAATGAGCAGTACTTC CASGVGASAYNEQYF
NA TRBJ2-7 NA TRBV20-1 TGCAGTGCTAGGTACAGCACCTCCTACGAGCAGTACTTC CSARYSTSYEQYF
NA TRBJ1-1 few TRBV25-1 TGTGCCAGCAGTGAATCTATAGGGGATGGCACTGAAGCTTTCTTT CASSESIGDGTEAFF
NA TRBJ1-2 NA TRBV12-3/TRBV12-4 TGTGCCAGCACAAATGCCAATACAGGGAACTATGGCTACACCTTC CASTNANTGNYGYTF
NA TRBJ1-5 NA TRBV9 TGTGCCAGCAGACTACTGGATTATAGCAATCAGCCCCAGCATTTT CASRLLDYSNQPQHF
TRBD1 TRBJ2-7 NA TRBV24-1 TGTGCCACCAGTCGATTCGGGACAGCCGAGCAGTACTTC CATSRFGTAEQYF
NA TRBJ1-1 NA TRBV14 TGTGCCAGCAGCCAAGGGGAGGTCAGTGGGTTGACTGAAGCTTTCTTT CASSQGEVSGLTEAFF
TRBD2 TRBJ2-7 few TRBV3-1 TGTGCCAGCAGCCCATACTCGGGGGGATACGAGCAGTACTTC CASSPYSGGYEQYF
TRBD1 TRBJ1-6 few TRBV4-1 TGCGCCAGCAGCCCTCCACGGGACAGGGGCGTTAGCTCCTATAATTCACCCCTCCACTTT CASSPPRDRGVSSYNSPLHF
TRBD1 TRBJ1-2 few TRBV20-1 TGCAGTGCTATACAGGGGGCGCGGAGCTACACCTTC CSAIQGARSYTF
NA TRBJ2-3 many TRBV9 TGTGCCAGCAGCGCCTTACAGGCAGATACGCAGTATTTT CASSALQADTQYF
TRBD1 TRBJ1-2 many TRBV7-2 TGTGCCACCCTCCCGGGGACAGGGCTCAACGGCTACACCTTC CATLPGTGLNGYTF
NA TRBJ1-5 few TRBV12-3/TRBV12-4 TGTGCCAGCAGTACAGGATTTGGACAGCCCCAGCATTTT CASSTGFGQPQHF
NA TRBJ2-5 few TRBV24-1 TGTGCCACCAGTGATCGGGTTGAGCAGTACTTC CATSDRVEQYF
TRBD1 TRBJ2-1 many TRBV10-3 TGTGCCATCAGTGAGGGTGGGGACAGGGGCCACGCGGGGCAGTTCTTC CAISEGGDRGHAGQFF